These 12 T cell receptor beta chains share one sample of origin, sequenced in a study of blood T cell repertoires in COVID-19. TCRdb keeps only in-frame clones here, not all; method: immunoSEQ multiplex PCR. The sample has around 300,000 clones, roughly 90% seen once. The sequencing sample was made of peripheral blood. The receptors were sampled from a man aged 50 to 59 with acute or convalescent COVID-19.

The J gene is TRBJ1-5, the V gene TRBV5-4; D possibly corresponds to TRBD1 (5 bases). CDR1 and CDR2 (germline): SGHNT, YYREEE (reference sequence). There are 14 residues in the CDR3. V shed 0 bases and J shed 6 bases, with 10 bases lying between them. CDR3 in amino acids: CASSLEGVRQPQHF. CDR3 nucleotide sequence: TGTGCCAGCAGCTTGGAAGGGGTCCGTCAGCCCCAGCATTTT.

CDR3 sequence: CASSLQGEAKNIQYF. In DNA, the CDR3 is TGCGCCAGCAGCTTACAGGGGGAGGCCAAAAACATTCAGTACTTC. The chain is built from TRBV5-1 and TRBJ2-4; 8 nucleotides match TRBD1. Germline V gene lookup returns CDR1 SGHRS and CDR2 YFSETQ. The V gene end was trimmed by 2 bases and the J gene end by 1 base; junction bases not matched to a gene: 2. The CDR3 length is 15 residues. The complete variable domain, with remaining parts taken from reference TRBV5-1 and TRBJ2-4, reads KAGVTQTPRYLIKTRGQQVTLSCSPISGHRSVSWYQQTPGQGLQFLFEYFSETQRNKGNFPGRFSGRQFSNSRSEMNVSTLELGDSALYLCASSLQGEAKNIQYFGAGTRLSVL.

The chain joins TRBV7-9 to TRBJ2-3; the match to TRBD2 covers 8 bases. In germline, CDR1 is SEHNR, CDR2 FQNEAQ (reference sequence). Unmatched junction bases numbered 12, after V lost 3 bases and J lost 7 bases. The CDR3 length is 16 residues. This CDR3 is CASSFPPGLGANTQYF. DNA for the CDR3: TGTGCCAGCAGCTTTCCTCCGGGACTAGGGGCTAATACGCAGTATTTT.

This clone was counted only a few times. The CDR3 bases are TGCAGCGTTGATCGAGGGACTAGCGAGCAGACCCAGTACTTC. It yields the protein CSVDRGTSEQTQYF. The J gene is TRBJ2-5, the V gene TRBV29-1; TRBD2 matches 10 bases. J gave up 6 bases and V 3 bases, and 7 bases lay outside the gene matches. The CDR3 sequence is 14 residues long. The germline V gene encodes CDR1 SQVTM and CDR2 ANQGSEA. The variable domain in full, completed from reference TRBV29-1 and TRBJ2-5, reads SAVISQKPSRDICQRGTSLTIQCQVDSQVTMMFWYRQQPGQSLTLIATANQGSEATYESGFVIDKFPISRPNLTFSTLTVSNMSPEDSSIYLCSVDRGTSEQTQYFGPGTRLLVL.

J is TRBJ2-7 and V is TRBV11-2, with D tentatively TRBD2 (5 bases). The CDR3 covers 16 residues. The V end was cut by 0 bases, the J end by 4 bases, with 16 bases between. CDR1 is SGHAT and CDR2 is FQNNGV in the germline V gene. CDR3 protein: CASSLDPIRGPYEQYF. CDR3 bases: TGTGCCAGCAGCTTAGATCCCATCCGGGGTCCTTACGAGCAGTACTTC.

The gene calls are TRBV6-5 and TRBJ2-7; D unclear. The germline V gene encodes CDR1 MNHEY and CDR2 SVGAGI. Trimming cost V 6 bases and J 9 bases, with 15 bases left between them. The CDR3 loop spans 12 amino acids. The CDR3 spells CASSPGSTGQYF. The CDR3 DNA reads TGTGCCAGCAGCCCAGGCAGTACTGGGCAGTACTTC.

The rearrangement joins TRBV5-1 to TRBJ2-1; 7 nucleotides match TRBD1. Per germline, CDR1 SGHRS and CDR2 YFSETQ. CDR3 size: 15 residues. J was trimmed by 4 bases and V by 0 bases; bases with no gene match: 4. The chain's CDR3 is CASSLGGQNYNEQFF. The CDR3, as DNA: TGCGCCAGCAGCTTGGGGGGACAGAATTACAATGAGCAGTTCTTC. The full variable domain, its missing parts supplied by reference TRBV5-1 and TRBJ2-1, is KAGVTQTPRYLIKTRGQQVTLSCSPISGHRSVSWYQQTPGQGLQFLFEYFSETQRNKGNFPGRFSGRQFSNSRSEMNVSTLELGDSALYLCASSLGGQNYNEQFFGPGTRLTVL.

This chain joins TRBV10-3 and TRBJ1-3, with TRBD1 identical over 7 bases. Germline CDR1 and CDR2: ENHRY and SYGVKD. V gave up 6 bases and J gave up 2 bases; unmatched junction bases: 7. This CDR3 spans 15 amino acids. The CDR3 sequence is CAISRDRATGNTIYF. The CDR3 bases are TGTGCCATCAGCCGAGACAGGGCAACTGGAAACACCATATATTTT.

The chain combines TRBV12-3 or TRBV12-4 with TRBJ1-2; TRBD1 is a possible D gene (5 bases). The CDR3 covers 13 residues. V shed 5 bases and J shed 8 bases, with 15 bases lying between them. CDR3: CASSHRGARGYTF. CDR3 bases: TGTGCCAGCAGTCACCGCGGGGCGCGGGGCTACACCTTC.

The chain employs TRBV7-2 and TRBJ2-3, with TRBD1 matching over 7 bases. Unmatched junction bases numbered 8, after V lost 5 bases and J lost 3 bases. Germline V gene lookup returns CDR1 SGHTA and CDR2 FQGNSA. The CDR3 extends over 15 amino acids. The CDR3 DNA follows: TGTGCCAGCAGCGCCCGACAGGGACGTACAGATACGCAGTATTTT. The encoded protein is CASSARQGRTDTQYF.

With respect to this clone: An end of the junction does not agree with germline; a read error may underlie this. The CDR3 spells CASSPPARGDTEVFF. CDR3 DNA: TGTGCCAGCAGTCCCCCCGCCAGGGGGGATACTGAAGTTTTCTTT. The chain recombines TRBV6-5 with TRBJ1-1; the match to TRBD1 covers 7 bases. Germline CDR1 MNHEY, CDR2 SVGAGI. The CDR3 has 15 residues.

This clone was observed a few times. The V call is TRBV6-5, the J call TRBJ2-7; the D is unclear. The germline V gene has CDR1 MNHEY and CDR2 SVGAGI. CDR3 size: 15 residues. V was cut by 0 bases and J by 1 base, with 10 bases left in between. The CDR3 is CASSYSVGRSYEQYF. In DNA, the CDR3 is TGTGCCAGCAGTTACTCGGTTGGTAGATCCTACGAGCAGTACTTC.